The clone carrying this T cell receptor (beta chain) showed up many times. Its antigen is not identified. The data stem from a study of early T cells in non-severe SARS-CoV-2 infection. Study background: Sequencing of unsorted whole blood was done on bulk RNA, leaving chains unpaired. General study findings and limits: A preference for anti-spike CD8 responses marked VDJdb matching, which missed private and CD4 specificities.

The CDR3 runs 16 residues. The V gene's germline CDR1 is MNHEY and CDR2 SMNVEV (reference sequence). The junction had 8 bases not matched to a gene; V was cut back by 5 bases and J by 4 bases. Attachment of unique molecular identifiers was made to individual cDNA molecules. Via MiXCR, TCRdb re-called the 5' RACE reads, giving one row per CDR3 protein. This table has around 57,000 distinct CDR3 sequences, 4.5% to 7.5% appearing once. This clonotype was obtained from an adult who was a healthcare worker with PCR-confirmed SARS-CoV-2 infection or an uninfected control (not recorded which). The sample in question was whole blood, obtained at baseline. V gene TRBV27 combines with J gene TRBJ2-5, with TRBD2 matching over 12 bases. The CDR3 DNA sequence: TGTGCCAGCAGTCACCGACTAGCGGGAGAGGGAGAGACCCAGTACTTC. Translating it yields CASSHRLAGEGETQYF.